This TCR beta chain was identified during a study of blood T cell repertoires in COVID-19. At the level of the study: COVID-19 samples collected from the United States, Italy and Spain covered acute and convalescent phases. Sample material is recorded as cDNA or gDNA derived from T cells, B-cell-depleted T cells, or PBMCs.

The CDR3 runs 18 residues. Looked up from germline, CDR1 is MNHNY and CDR2 is SVGAGI (reference sequence). Trimming cost V 5 bases and J 1 base, with 22 bases left between them. In the source study's methods: Reference gene primer amplification gave nucleated cell count estimates. Data came from immunoSEQ multiplex PCR; TCRdb stores just in-frame clones and leaves some out. That table is the source of V, J and clone size, and D and trimming were worked out from the DNA. Counted here are about 27,000 clones, around 61% occurring once; the ten biggest clones make up 6% to 8%. Sample: peripheral blood. V and J are TRBV6-6 and TRBJ2-3, with D perhaps matching TRBD2 (6 bases). This TCR derives from a man between 60 and 75 years old with active or convalescent COVID-19. CDR3 region: CASSPLVFVGRGTDTQYF. CDR3 DNA: TGTGCCAGCAGTCCCCTAGTGTTTGTCGGGAGAGGCACAGATACGCAGTATTTT.